This T cell receptor (beta chain) is from a study of blood T cell repertoires in COVID-19. Overall study: Italy, Spain and the United States were the sources of the convalescent and acute COVID-19 samples. From T cells, B-cell-depleted T cells, or PBMCs came the material, which was cDNA or gDNA.

The CDR3 is 11 residues long. CDR1 DFQATT and CDR2 SNEGSKA come from the germline V gene (reference sequence). With 5 bases removed from V and 11 bases from J, the gap between germline ends came to 15 bases. Per the original methods: Amplification of reference gene primers was used by the study to estimate nucleated cell counts. The protocol was immunoSEQ multiplex PCR, while the TCRdb copy is restricted to in-frame clones and leaves out a portion. V, J and clone size were drawn from that table, and D and trimming were deduced from the DNA. This sample has around 250,000 clones; around 86% occur once, and the top ten carry around 2.2%.

V is TRBV20-1 and J is TRBJ1-1; D possibly corresponds to TRBD1 (6 bases). The sequencing sample was made of peripheral blood. The source of this sequence is a man under 40 who had recovered from COVID-19. The CDR3 region has the DNA TGCAGTGCTCAGGGGTCCCCGTTGGCTTTCTTT. It is translated as CSAQGSPLAFF.